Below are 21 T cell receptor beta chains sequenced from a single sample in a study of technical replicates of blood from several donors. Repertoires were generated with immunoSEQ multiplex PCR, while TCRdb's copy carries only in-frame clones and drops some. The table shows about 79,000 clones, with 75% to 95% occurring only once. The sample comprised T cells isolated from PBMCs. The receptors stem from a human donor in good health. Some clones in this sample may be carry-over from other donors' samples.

This CDR3 is CAWSGDSVYEQYF. The DNA of the CDR3 is TGTGCCTGGAGTGGGGACAGTGTCTACGAGCAGTACTTC. The genes are TRBV30 and TRBJ2-7, with 7 bases matching TRBD1. The CDR3 has 13 residues. With 1 base clipped from V and 3 bases from J, the junction kept 3 bases outside the gene matches. Germline V gives CDR1 GTSNPN, CDR2 SVGIG (reference sequence).

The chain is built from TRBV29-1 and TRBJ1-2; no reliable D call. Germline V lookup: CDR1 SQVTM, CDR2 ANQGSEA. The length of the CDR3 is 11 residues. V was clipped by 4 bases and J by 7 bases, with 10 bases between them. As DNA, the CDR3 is TGCAGCGTTGGCACAAGTGCTGGCTACACCTTC. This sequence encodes CSVGTSAGYTF.

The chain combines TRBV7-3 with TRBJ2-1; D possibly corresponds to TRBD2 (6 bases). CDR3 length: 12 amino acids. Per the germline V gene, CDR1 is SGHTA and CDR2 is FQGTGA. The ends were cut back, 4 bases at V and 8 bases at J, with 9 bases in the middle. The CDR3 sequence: CASSSTSYEQFF. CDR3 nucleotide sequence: TGTGCCAGCAGCTCGACTAGTTATGAGCAGTTCTTC.

In nucleotides, the CDR3 is TGTGCCAGCAGTGGGGGGGAGACAGGGTGGAGAGATACGCAGTATTTT. Residues: CASSGGETGWRDTQYF. The chain uses TRBV6-1 and TRBJ2-3; tentative D call: TRBD1 (7 bases). Germline loops: CDR1 MNHNS, CDR2 SASEGT. V gave up 4 bases and J gave up 5 bases, with 19 bases separating them. This CDR3 contains 16 residues.

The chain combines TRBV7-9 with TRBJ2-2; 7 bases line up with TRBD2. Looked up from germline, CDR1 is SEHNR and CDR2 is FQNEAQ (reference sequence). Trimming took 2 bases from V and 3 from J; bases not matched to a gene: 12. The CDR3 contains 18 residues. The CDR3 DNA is TGTGCCAGCAGCTTATTAGGCGGGGGAGTGTCATACACCGGGGAGCTGTTTTTT. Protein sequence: CASSLLGGGVSYTGELFF.

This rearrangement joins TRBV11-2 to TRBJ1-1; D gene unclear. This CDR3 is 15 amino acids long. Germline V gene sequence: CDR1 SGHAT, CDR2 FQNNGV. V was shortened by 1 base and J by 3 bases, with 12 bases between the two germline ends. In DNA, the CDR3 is TGTGCCAGCAGCTTAGTAAGCTTCGAGGACACTGAAGCTTTCTTT. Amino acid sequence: CASSLVSFEDTEAFF. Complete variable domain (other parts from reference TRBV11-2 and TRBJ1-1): EAGVAQSPRYKIIEKRQSVAFWCNPISGHATLYWYQQILGQGPKLLIQFQNNGVVDDSQLPKDRFSAERLKGVDSTLKIQPAKLEDSAVYLCASSLVSFEDTEAFFGQGTRLTVV.

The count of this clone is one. The chain's CDR3 is CSVLSWEGRETGELFF. As DNA, the CDR3 is TGCAGCGTTCTATCCTGGGAGGGCCGAGAAACCGGGGAGCTGTTTTTT. The chain has TRBV29-1 and TRBJ2-2, with TRBD2 identical over 7 bases. The V gene's germline CDR1 is SQVTM and CDR2 ANQGSEA. CDR3 size: 16 residues. V gave up 5 bases and J gave up 5 bases; unmatched junction bases: 14.

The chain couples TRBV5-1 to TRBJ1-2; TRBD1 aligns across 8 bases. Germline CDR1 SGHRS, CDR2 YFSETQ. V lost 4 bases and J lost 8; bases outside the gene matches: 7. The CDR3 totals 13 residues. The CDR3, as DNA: TGCGCCAGCAGCATTGGACAGGGACGGGGCTACACCTTC. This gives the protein CASSIGQGRGYTF.

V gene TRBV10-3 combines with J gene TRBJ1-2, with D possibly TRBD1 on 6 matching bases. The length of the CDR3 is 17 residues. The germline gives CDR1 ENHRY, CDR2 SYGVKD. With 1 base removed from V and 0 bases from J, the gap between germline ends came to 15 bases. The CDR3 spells CAISEYARGPTNYGYTF. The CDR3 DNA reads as TGTGCCATCAGTGAGTATGCCAGGGGACCGACTAACTATGGCTACACCTTC.

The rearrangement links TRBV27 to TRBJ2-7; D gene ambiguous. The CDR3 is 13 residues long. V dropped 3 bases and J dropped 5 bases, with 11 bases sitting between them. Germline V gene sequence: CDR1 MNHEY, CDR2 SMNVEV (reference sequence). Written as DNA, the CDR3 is TGTGCCAGCAGTTTCTCAGTCGTCCACGAGCAGTACTTC. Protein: CASSFSVVHEQYF.

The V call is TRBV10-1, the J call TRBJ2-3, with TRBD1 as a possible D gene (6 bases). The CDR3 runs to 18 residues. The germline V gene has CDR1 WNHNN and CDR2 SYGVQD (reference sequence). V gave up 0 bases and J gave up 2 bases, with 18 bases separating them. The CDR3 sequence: CASSESYYTGTHTDTQYF. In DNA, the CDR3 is TGCGCCAGCAGTGAGTCTTATTATACCGGGACACACACAGATACGCAGTATTTT.

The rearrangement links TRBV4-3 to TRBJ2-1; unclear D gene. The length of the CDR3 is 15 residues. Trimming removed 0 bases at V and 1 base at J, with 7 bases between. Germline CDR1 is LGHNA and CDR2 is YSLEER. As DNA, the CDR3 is TGCGCCAGCAGCCAAGAGGCCCAATCCTACAATGAGCAGTTCTTC. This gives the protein CASSQEAQSYNEQFF.

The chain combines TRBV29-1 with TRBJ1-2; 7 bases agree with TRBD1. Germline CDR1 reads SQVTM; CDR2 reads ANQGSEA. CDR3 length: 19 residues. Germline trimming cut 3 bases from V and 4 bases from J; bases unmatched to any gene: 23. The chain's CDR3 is CSVDLIFEQGKYPSYGYTF. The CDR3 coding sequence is TGCAGCGTTGATCTAATTTTTGAACAGGGGAAATACCCCTCCTATGGCTACACCTTC.

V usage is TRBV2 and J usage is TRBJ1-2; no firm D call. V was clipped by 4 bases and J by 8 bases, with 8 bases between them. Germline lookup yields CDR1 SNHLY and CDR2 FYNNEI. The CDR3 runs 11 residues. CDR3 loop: CASSGGNGYTF. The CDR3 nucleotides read TGTGCCAGCAGTGGAGGCAACGGCTACACCTTC.

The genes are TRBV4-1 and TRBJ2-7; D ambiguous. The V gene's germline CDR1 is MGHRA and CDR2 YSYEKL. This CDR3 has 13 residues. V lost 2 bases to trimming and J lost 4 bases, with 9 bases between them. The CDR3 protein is CASSQRVEYEQYF. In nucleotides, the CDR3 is TGCGCCAGCAGCCAACGGGTGGAATACGAGCAGTACTTC.

The CDR3 reads CASSTSGQGKNGYTF. The CDR3 region has the DNA TGTGCCAGCAGTACCTCTGGACAGGGGAAGAATGGCTACACCTTC. The chain has TRBV28 and TRBJ1-2; 9 bases align to TRBD1. Trimming took 5 bases from V and 6 from J; bases not matched to a gene: 10. This CDR3 region has 15 residues. Germline lookup yields CDR1 MDHEN and CDR2 SYDVKM.

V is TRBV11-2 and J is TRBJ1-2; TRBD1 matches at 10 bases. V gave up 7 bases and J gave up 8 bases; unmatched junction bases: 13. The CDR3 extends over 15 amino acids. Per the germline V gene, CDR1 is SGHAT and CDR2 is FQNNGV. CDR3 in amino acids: CASTDPVGTGVGYTF. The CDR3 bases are TGTGCCAGCACCGACCCAGTGGGGACAGGGGTCGGCTACACCTTC. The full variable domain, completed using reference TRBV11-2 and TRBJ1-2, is EAGVAQSPRYKIIEKRQSVAFWCNPISGHATLYWYQQILGQGPKLLIQFQNNGVVDDSQLPKDRFSAERLKGVDSTLKIQPAKLEDSAVYLCASTDPVGTGVGYTFGSGTRLTVV.

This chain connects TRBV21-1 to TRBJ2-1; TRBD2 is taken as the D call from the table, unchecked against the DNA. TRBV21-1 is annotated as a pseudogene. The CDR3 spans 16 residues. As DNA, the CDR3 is TGTGCCAGCAGCAAATTCGACCGGGAGAATCCCGATGAGCAGTTCTTC. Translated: CASSKFDRENPDEQFF.

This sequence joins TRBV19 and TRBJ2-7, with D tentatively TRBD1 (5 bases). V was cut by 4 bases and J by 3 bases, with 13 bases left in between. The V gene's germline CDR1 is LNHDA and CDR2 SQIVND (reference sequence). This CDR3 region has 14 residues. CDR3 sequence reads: CASSNQGIHYEQYF. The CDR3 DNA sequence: TGTGCCAGTAGTAACCAGGGAATACACTACGAGCAGTACTTC.

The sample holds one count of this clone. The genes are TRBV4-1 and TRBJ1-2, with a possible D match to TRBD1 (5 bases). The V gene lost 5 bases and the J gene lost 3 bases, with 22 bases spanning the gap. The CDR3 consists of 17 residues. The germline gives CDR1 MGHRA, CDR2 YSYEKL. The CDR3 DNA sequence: TGCGCCAGCAGCTTCGACGGGTGGGGGGAAGCGGACTATGGCTACACCTTC. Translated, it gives CASSFDGWGEADYGYTF.

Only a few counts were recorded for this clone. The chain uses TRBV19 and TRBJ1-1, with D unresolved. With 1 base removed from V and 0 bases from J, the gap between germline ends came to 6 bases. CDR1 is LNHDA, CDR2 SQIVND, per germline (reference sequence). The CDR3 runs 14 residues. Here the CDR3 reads CASSIGEVNTEAFF. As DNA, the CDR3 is TGTGCCAGTAGTATAGGGGAGGTGAACACTGAAGCTTTCTTT.